This T cell receptor beta chain was profiled in a study of control samples from healthy donors and cancer patients. V lost 4 bases, J lost 7 bases, and 5 bases stayed unmatched. This CDR3 comprises 16 residues. Germline V gene lookup returns CDR1 SGHNT and CDR2 YYREEE (reference sequence). Produced via immunoSEQ multiplex PCR; TCRdb's table is partial and in-frame only. The sample comprises some 73,000 clones, approximately 94% of which are singletons, and approximately 6% rests with the top ten. This TCR was sampled from a woman aged 40 to 55 in good health. The chain is built from TRBV5-4 and TRBJ2-1; the match to TRBD2 covers 16 bases. The sequenced material came from blood. In DNA, the CDR3 is TGTGCCAGCAGCCGAGGGGGACTAGCGGGGGGGAATGAGCAGTTCTTC. As protein: CASSRGGLAGGNEQFF.